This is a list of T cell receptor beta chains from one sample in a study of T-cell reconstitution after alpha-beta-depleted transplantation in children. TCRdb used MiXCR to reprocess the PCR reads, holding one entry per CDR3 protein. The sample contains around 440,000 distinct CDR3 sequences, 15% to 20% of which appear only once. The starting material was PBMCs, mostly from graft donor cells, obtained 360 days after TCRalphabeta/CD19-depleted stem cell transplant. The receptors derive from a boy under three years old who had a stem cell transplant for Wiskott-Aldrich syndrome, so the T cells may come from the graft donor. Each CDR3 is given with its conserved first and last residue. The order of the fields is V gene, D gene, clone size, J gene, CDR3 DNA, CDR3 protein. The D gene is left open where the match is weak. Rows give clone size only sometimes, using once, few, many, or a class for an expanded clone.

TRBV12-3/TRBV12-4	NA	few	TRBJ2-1	TGTGCCAGCAGTTTTCTTAAGACATTGAGCTCCTACAATGAGCAGTTCTTC	CASSFLKTLSSYNEQFF
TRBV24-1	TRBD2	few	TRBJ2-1	TGTGCCACCAGTGATTTGGGCGGGAGGGGCTCCTACAATGAGCAGTTCTTC	CATSDLGGRGSYNEQFF
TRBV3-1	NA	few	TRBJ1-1	TGTGCCAGCAGCCGTCACGGGGAGGAAGCTTTCTTT	CASSRHGEEAFF
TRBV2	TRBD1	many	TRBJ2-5	TGTGCCAGCAGTCCAGGGGGCGCGGAGACCCAGTACTTC	CASSPGGAETQYF
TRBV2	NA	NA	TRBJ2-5	TGTGCCAGCAGTGAGGGCTCAAAGGGGCAAGAGACCCAGTACTTC	CASSEGSKGQETQYF
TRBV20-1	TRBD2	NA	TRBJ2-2	TGCAGTGCTAGGGTCCTAGCGGCCGGGGAGCTGTTTTTT	CSARVLAAGELFF
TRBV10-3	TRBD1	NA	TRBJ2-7	TGTGCCATCAGTGAGTCGAGGAGGACAGGGGGCGCGAAAGAGCAGTACTTC	CAISESRRTGGAKEQYF
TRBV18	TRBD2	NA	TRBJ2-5	TGTGCCAGCTCACCACGGACTAGCGGGGGGCAAGAGACCCAGTACTTC	CASSPRTSGGQETQYF
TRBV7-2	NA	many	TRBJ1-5	TGTGCCAGCAGCTTAGATGCGGGGGTGGGCAATCAGCCCCAGCATTTT	CASSLDAGVGNQPQHF
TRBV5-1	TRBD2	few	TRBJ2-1	TGCGCCAGCAGCTTTTTCCTAGCGGTTAACAATGAGCAGTTCTTC	CASSFFLAVNNEQFF
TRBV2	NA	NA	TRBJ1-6	TGTGCCAGCAGTCCGTACTGGACGTCGGAAAATTCACCCCTCCACTTT	CASSPYWTSENSPLHF
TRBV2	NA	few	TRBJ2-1	TGTGCCAGCGAATTGAGGGGGGGGTCTTATCAGTTCTTC	CASELRGGSYQFF
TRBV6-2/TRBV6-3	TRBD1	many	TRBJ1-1	TGTGCCAGCAGTCTCCTCTACAGGGGACTAAGTGACACTGAAGCTTTCTTT	CASSLLYRGLSDTEAFF
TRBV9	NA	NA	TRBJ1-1	TGTGCCAGCAGCTTCGAGGCCTCCGGGACCCAAGCTTTCTTT	CASSFEASGTQAFF
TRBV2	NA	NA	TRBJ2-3	TGTGCCAGCAGTGAAAAGGACAGCTGGCGCCCAGATACGCAGTATTTT	CASSEKDSWRPDTQYF
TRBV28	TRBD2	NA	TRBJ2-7	TGTGCCAGCAGTTATAAGGCGGGAGCTCCCTACGAGCAGTACTTC	CASSYKAGAPYEQYF
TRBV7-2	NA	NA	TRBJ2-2	TGTGCCAGCAGCCCTTTCGCCGGGACACCGAACACCGGGGAGCTGTTTTTT	CASSPFAGTPNTGELFF
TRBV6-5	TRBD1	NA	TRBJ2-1	TGTGCCAGCAGTTCACCGGGACAGCACAATGAGCAGTTCTTC	CASSSPGQHNEQFF
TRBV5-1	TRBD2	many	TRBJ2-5	TGCGCCAGCAGCCTCGGACTAGCGGTAACCCAAGAGACCCAGTACTTC	CASSLGLAVTQETQYF
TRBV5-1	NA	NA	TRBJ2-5	TGCGCCAGCAGCTTGGTAGCCCCCCAAGAGACCCAGTACTTC	CASSLVAPQETQYF
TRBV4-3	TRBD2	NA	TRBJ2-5	TGCGCCAGCAGCCAAGCAAGACTAGCGGGAGGCTCGGAGACCCAGTACTTC	CASSQARLAGGSETQYF
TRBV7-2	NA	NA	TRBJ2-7	TGTGCCAGAAGTCTAGAGGGGAGAGCTGGGCAGTACTTC	CARSLEGRAGQYF
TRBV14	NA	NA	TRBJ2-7	TGTGCCAGCAGCCAAGCCAGGGGTTCCTACGAGCAGTACTTC	CASSQARGSYEQYF
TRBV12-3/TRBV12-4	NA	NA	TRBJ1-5	TGTGCCAGCAGTTTGGGGGGGGGAGCCCAGCATTTT	CASSLGGGAQHF
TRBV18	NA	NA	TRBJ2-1	TGTGCCAGCTCACCAGTATCGGGGGGCCTCGCAGAGCAGTTCTTC	CASSPVSGGLAEQFF
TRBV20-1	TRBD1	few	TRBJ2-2	TGCAGTGCTAGGGCTATTCCGGGACAGGGGAACACCGGGGAGCTGTTTTTT	CSARAIPGQGNTGELFF
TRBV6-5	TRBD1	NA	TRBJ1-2	TGTGCCAGCAGTTACGTACAGGGGGGGTATGGCTACACCTTC	CASSYVQGGYGYTF
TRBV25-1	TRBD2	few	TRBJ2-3	TGTGCCAGCAGTGGAGCGGGAGCGGTGAATACGCAGTATTTT	CASSGAGAVNTQYF
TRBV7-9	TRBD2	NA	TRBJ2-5	TGTGCCAGCAGCTCAGAGCGGGGATTTGAGACCCAGTACTTC	CASSSERGFETQYF
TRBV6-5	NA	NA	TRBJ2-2	TGTGCCAGCAGTTACTCAGGTGGATACGGGGAGCTGTTTTTT	CASSYSGGYGELFF
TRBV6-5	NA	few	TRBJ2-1	TGTGCCAGCAGTTACGGAGGGCTAGGAATGGAGCAGTTCTTC	CASSYGGLGMEQFF
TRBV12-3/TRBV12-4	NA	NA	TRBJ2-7	TGTGCCAGCAGTGCGGGGTCCACCTACGAGCAGTACTTC	CASSAGSTYEQYF
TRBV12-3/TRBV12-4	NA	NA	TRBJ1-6	TGTGCCAGTTCCCCGAGGAGAGGGATGGTCTCACCCCTCCACTTT	CASSPRRGMVSPLHF
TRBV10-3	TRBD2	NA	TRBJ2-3	TGTGCCATCAGGACTAGCGGCATAAGCACAGATACGCAGTATTTT	CAIRTSGISTDTQYF
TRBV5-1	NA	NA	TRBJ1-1	TGCGCCAGCAGCTTGGTCCAACAGGGCTACACTGAAGCTTTCTTT	CASSLVQQGYTEAFF
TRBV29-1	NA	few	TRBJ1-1	TGCAGCGTAGACCACATGACGGCGGGGGACACTGAAGCTTTCTTT	CSVDHMTAGDTEAFF
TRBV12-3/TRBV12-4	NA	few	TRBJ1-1	TGTGCCAGCAGTCGACAGGCGGTGAACACTGAAGCTTTCTTT	CASSRQAVNTEAFF
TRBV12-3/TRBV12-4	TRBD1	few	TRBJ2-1	TGTGCCAGCAGTCGGACAGGGGCAGGGGCCAATGAGCAGTTCTTC	CASSRTGAGANEQFF
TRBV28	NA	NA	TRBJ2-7	TGTGCCAGCAGTTTTCAGGGTGTTAGGCATTACGAGCAGTACTTC	CASSFQGVRHYEQYF
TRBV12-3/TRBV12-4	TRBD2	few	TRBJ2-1	TGTGCCAGCAGTCCCCTAGGACTAGCGGGATCTATGGGGGCCTACAATGAGCAGTTCTTC	CASSPLGLAGSMGAYNEQFF
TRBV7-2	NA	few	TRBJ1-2	TGTGCCACCCCCGGGGCGGGCTATGGCTACACCTTC	CATPGAGYGYTF
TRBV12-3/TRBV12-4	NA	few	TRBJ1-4	TGTGCCAGCAGTTCCGGGGCCACGGCAAAACTGTTTTTT	CASSSGATAKLFF
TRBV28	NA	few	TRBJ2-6	TGTGCCAGCAGTCCCGGCCGAGGGCCTGGGGCCAACGTCCTGACTTTC	CASSPGRGPGANVLTF
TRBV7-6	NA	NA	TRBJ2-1	TGTGCCAGCAGCAGCTCCGTGAGTAATGAGCAGTTCTTC	CASSSSVSNEQFF
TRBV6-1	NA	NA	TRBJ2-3	TGTGCCAGCATGAGCAGGGATCGAAGCACAGATACGCAGTATTTT	CASMSRDRSTDTQYF
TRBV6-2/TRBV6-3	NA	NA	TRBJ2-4	TGTGCCAGCAGTTACCCGGACGGACAGCGACCCAAAAACATTCAGTACTTC	CASSYPDGQRPKNIQYF
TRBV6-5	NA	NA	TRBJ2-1	TGTGCCAGCAGTTACTCTGGGGACCCTCGGAATGAGCAGTTCTTC	CASSYSGDPRNEQFF
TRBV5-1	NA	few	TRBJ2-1	TGCGCCAGCAGCTTGGGGGCGGGGGCCACATACAATGAGCAGTTCTTC	CASSLGAGATYNEQFF
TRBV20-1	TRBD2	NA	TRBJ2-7	TGCAGTGCTAGACGGCGGGAGGTCCCCTACGAGCAGTACTTC	CSARRREVPYEQYF
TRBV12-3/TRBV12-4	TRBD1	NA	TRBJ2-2	TGTGCCAGCAGTTCACCACAGGGGCGTCCCGGGGAGCTGTTTTTT	CASSSPQGRPGELFF
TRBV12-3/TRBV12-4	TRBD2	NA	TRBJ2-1	TGTGCCAGCAGTTTACTTCCGGGAGGGCTTCCCAATGAGCAGTTCTTC	CASSLLPGGLPNEQFF
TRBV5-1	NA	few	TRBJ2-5	TGCGCCAGCAGTTCAGAGGGATCCCCTTTGAGCCAGTACTTC	CASSSEGSPLSQYF
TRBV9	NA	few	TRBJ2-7	TGTGCCAGCAGCGTAGGGGGGGTTCCCTACGAGCAGTACTTC	CASSVGGVPYEQYF
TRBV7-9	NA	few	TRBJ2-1	TGTGCCAGCAGCTGGCTTGCGGTGGGCTCCCGAATCACTGAGCAGTTCTTC	CASSWLAVGSRITEQFF